The clone carrying this T cell receptor (beta chain) came up once. Profiled with immunoSEQ multiplex PCR; TCRdb holds only in-frame clones, not every one. The repertoire holds roughly 50,000 clones, with 86% as singletons. The record originates from a study of blood T cell repertoires in COVID-19. Study details: Acute and convalescent COVID-19 specimens originated in the United States, Italy and Spain.

The receptor was derived from an older woman with acute or convalescent COVID-19. The sequenced material came from peripheral blood.

The CDR3 loop is CASSQDLYNEQFF. CDR3 DNA sequence: TGTGCCAGCAGCCAAGATCTCTACAATGAGCAGTTCTTC. The chain couples TRBV4-2 to TRBJ2-1, with unresolved D. CDR1 is LGHNA and CDR2 is YNFKEQ in the germline V gene. V lost 0 bases and J 3 bases, leaving 3 bases between the germline ends. The CDR3 runs to 13 residues.